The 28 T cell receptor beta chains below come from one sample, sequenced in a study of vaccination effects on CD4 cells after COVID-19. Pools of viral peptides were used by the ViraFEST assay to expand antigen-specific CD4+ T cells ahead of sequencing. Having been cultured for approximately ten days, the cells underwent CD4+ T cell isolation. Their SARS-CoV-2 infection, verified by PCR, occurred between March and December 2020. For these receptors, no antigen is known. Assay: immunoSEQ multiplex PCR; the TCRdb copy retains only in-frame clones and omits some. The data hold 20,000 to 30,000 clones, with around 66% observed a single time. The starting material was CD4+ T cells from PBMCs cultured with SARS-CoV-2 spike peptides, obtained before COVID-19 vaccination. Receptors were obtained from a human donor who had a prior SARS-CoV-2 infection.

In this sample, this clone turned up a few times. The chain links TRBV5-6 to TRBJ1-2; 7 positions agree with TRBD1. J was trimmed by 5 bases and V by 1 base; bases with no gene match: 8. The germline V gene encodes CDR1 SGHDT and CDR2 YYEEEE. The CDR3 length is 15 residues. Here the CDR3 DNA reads TGTGCCAGCAGCTTGTGGAACAGGGGAACTTATGGCTACACCTTC. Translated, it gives CASSLWNRGTYGYTF.

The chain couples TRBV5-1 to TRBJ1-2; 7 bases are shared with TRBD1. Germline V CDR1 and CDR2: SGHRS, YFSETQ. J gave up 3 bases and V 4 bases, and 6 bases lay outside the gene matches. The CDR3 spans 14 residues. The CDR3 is CASSPGQRDYGYTF. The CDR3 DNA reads TGCGCCAGCAGCCCGGGACAGAGGGACTATGGCTACACCTTC.

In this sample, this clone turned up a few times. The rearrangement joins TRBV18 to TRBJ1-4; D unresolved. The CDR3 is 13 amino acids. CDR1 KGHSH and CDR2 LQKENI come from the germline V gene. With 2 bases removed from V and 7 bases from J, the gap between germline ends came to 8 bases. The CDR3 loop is CASSPNDGEKLFF. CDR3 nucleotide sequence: TGTGCCAGCTCACCAAATGACGGTGAAAAACTGTTTTTT.

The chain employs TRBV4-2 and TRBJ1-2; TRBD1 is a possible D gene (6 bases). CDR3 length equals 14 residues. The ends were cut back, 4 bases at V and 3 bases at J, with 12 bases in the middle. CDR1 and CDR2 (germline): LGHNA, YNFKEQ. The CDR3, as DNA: TGTGCCAGCAGCCGTTACCGGACAGACTATGGCTACACCTTC. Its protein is CASSRYRTDYGYTF.

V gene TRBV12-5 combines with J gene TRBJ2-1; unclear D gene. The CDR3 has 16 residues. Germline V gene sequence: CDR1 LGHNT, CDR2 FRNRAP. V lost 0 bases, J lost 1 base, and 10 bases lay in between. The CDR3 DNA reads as TGTGCTAGTGGTTTGGTACTGAGCAGGTCCTACAATGAGCAGTTCTTC. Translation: CASGLVLSRSYNEQFF.

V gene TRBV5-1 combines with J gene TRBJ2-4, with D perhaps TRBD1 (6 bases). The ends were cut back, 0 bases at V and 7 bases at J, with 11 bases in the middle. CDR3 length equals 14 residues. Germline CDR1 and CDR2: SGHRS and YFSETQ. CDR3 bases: TGCGCCAGCAGCTTGGGGACAGAAGTCAACATTCAGTACTTC. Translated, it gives CASSLGTEVNIQYF.

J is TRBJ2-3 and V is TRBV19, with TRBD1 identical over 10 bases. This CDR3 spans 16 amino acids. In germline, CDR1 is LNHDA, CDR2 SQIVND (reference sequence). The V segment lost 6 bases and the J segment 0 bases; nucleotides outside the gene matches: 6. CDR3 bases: TGTGCCAGTAGCCATTTGGGACAGGGGAGCACAGATACGCAGTATTTT. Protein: CASSHLGQGSTDTQYF.

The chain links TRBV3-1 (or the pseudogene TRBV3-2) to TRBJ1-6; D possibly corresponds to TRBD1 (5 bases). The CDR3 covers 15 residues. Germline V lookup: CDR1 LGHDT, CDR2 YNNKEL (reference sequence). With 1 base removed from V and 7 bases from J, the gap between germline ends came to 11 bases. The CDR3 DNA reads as TGTGCCAGCAGCCAAGTCAGGGTCGGGAATTCACCCCTCCACTTT. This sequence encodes CASSQVRVGNSPLHF.

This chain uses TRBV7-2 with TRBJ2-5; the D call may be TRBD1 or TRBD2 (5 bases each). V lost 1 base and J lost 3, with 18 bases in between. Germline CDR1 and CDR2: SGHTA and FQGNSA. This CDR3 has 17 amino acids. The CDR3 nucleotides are TGTGCCAGCAGCTTAGTCCTAGACCCGAGAGGGGAAGAGACCCAGTACTTC. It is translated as CASSLVLDPRGEETQYF. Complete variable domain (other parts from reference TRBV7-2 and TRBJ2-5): GAGVSQSPSNKVTEKGKDVELRCDPISGHTALYWYRQSLGQGLEFLIYFQGNSAPDKSGLPSDRFSAERTGGSVSTLTIQRTQQEDSAVYLCASSLVLDPRGEETQYFGPGTRLLVL.

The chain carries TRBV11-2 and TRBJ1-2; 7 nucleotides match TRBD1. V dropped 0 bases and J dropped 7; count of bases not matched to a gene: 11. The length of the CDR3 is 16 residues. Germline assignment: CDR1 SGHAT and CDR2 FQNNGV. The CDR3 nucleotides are TGTGCCAGCAGCTTAGATAGCAGGGGGGTGTATAGTGGCTACACCTTC. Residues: CASSLDSRGVYSGYTF.

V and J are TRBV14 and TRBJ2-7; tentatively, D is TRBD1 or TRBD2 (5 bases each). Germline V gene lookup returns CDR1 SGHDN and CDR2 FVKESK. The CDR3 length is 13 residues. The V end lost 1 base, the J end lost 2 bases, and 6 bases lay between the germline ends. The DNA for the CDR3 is TGTGCCAGCAGCCAAGTGGGGGCCTACGAGCAGTACTTC. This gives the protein CASSQVGAYEQYF.

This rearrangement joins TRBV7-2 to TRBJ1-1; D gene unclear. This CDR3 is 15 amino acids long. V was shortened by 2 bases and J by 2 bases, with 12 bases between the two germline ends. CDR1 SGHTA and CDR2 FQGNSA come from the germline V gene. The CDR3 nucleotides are TGTGCCAGCAGCTTACAGAGGGTAGTAAACACTGAAGCTTTCTTT. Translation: CASSLQRVVNTEAFF.

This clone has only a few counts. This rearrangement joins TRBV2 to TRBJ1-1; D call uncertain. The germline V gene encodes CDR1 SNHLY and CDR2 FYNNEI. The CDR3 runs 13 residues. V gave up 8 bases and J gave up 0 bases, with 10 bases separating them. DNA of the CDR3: TGTGCCAGCCAGGATAACATGAACACTGAAGCTTTCTTT. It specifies CASQDNMNTEAFF. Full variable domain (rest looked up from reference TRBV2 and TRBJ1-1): EPEVTQTPSHQVTQMGQEVILRCVPISNHLYFYWYRQILGQKVEFLVSFYNNEISEKSEIFDDQFSVERPDGSNFTLKIRSTKLEDSAMYFCASQDNMNTEAFFGQGTRLTVV.

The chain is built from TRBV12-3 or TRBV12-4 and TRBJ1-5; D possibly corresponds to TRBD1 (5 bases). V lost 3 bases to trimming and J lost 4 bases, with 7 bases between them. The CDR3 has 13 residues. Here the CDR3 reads CASSFRENQPQHF. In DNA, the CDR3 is TGTGCCAGCAGTTTCAGGGAGAATCAGCCCCAGCATTTT.

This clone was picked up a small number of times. CDR3 sequence reads: CASWGPGQGNYGYTF. The CDR3 DNA reads TGCGCCAGCTGGGGGCCGGGACAGGGAAACTATGGCTACACCTTC. The chain is built from TRBV5-1 and TRBJ1-2; 9 bases are a match to TRBD1. The junction had 9 bases not matched to a gene; V was cut back by 7 bases and J by 2 bases. The CDR3 loop spans 15 amino acids. Germline assignment: CDR1 SGHRS and CDR2 YFSETQ.

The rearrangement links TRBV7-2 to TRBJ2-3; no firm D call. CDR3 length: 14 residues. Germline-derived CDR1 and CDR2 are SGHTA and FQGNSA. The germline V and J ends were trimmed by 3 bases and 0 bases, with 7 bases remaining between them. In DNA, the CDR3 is TGTGCCAGCAGCTTGGGCCCCAGCACAGATACGCAGTATTTT. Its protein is CASSLGPSTDTQYF.

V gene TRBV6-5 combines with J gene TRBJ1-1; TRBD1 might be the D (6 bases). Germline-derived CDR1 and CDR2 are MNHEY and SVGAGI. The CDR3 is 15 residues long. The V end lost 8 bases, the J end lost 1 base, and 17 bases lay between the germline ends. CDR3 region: CASVGHQTGNTEAFF. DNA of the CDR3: TGTGCCAGCGTAGGCCACCAGACAGGGAACACTGAAGCTTTCTTT.

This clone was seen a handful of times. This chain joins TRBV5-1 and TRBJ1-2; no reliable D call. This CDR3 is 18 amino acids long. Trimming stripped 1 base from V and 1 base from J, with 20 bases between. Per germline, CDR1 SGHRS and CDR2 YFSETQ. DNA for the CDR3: TGCGCCAGCAGCTTGATAAAGCAGCTCTGGGCCCTTAACTATGGCTACACCTTC. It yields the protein CASSLIKQLWALNYGYTF.

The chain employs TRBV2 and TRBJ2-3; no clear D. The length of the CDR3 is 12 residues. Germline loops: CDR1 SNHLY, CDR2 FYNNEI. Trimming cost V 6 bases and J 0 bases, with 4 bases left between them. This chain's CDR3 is CASRLSTDTQYF. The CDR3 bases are TGTGCCAGCAGGCTAAGCACAGATACGCAGTATTTT.

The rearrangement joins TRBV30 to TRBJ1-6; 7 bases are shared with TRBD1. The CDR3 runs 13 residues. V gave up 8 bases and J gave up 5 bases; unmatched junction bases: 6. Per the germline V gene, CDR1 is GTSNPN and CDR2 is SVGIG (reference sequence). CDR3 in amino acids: CAGRTGHNSPLHF. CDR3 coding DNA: TGTGCCGGAAGGACAGGCCATAATTCACCCCTCCACTTT.

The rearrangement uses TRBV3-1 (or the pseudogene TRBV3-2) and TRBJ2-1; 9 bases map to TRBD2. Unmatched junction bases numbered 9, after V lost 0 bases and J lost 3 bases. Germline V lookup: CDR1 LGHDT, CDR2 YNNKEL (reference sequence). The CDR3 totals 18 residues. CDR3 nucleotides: TGTGCCAGCAGCCAAGATTTGCCTAGCGGGGAAGTCTACAATGAGCAGTTCTTC. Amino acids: CASSQDLPSGEVYNEQFF.

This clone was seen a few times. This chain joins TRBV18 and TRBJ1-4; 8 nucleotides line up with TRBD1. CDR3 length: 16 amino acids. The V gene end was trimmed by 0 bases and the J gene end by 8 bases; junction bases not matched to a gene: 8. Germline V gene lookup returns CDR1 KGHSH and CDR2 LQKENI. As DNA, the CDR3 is TGTGCCAGCTCACCACCCCAGACAGGGGTAGGAGAAAAACTGTTTTTT. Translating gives CASSPPQTGVGEKLFF.

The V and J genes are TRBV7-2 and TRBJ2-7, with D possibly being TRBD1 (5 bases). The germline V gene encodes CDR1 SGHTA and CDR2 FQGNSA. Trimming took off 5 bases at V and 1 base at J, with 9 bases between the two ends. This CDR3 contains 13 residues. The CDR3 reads CASSRQFSYEQYF. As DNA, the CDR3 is TGTGCCAGCAGCCGACAGTTTTCCTACGAGCAGTACTTC.

The CDR3 spells CASSPDYGDAQFF. The CDR3 region has the DNA TGTGCCAGCAGCCCAGACTATGGGGACGCGCAGTTCTTC. The J gene is TRBJ2-1, the V gene TRBV7-3; the D gene could be TRBD1 or TRBD2 (5 bases each). Trimming shortened V by 5 bases and J by 12 bases, and 17 bases separated the two germline ends. The germline gives CDR1 SGHTA, CDR2 FQGTGA. This CDR3 is built from 13 residues.

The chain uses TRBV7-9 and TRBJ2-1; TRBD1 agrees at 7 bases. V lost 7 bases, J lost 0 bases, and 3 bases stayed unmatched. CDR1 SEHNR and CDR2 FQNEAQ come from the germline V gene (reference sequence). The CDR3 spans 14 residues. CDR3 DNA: TGTGCCAGCACCCCAGGGGGCTCCTACAATGAGCAGTTCTTC. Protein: CASTPGGSYNEQFF.

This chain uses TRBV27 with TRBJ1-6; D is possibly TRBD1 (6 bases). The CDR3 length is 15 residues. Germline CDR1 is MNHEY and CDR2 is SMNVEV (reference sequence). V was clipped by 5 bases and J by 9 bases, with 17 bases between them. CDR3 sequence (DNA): TGTGCCAGCAGTCGTCGGGGGGCCGGGGTTTCACCCCTCCACTTT. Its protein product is CASSRRGAGVSPLHF.

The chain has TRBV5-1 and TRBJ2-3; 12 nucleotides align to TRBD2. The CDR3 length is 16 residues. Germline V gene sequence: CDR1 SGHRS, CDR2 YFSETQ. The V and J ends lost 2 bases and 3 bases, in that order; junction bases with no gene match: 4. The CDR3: CASSFGTSGSTDTQYF. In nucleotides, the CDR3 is TGCGCCAGCAGCTTCGGGACTAGCGGGTCTACAGATACGCAGTATTTT.

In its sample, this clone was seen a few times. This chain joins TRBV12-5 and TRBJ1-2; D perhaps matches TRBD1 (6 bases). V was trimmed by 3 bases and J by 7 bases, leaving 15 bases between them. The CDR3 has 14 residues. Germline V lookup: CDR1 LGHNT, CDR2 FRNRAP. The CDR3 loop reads CASGFFGRGRGYTF. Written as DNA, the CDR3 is TGTGCTAGTGGTTTTTTTGGCAGGGGTCGTGGCTACACCTTC.